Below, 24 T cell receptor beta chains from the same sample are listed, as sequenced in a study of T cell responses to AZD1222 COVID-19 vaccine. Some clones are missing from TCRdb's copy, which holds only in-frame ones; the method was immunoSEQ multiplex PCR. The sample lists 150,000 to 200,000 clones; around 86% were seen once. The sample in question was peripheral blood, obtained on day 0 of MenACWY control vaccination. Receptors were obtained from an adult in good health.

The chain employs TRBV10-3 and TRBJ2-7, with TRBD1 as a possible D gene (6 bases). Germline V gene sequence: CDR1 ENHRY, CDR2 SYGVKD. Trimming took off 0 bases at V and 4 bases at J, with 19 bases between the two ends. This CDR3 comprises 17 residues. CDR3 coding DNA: TGTGCCATCAGTGAGTCGGGGGCTGGGGTGAGGATTTACGAGCAGTACTTC. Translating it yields CAISESGAGVRIYEQYF.

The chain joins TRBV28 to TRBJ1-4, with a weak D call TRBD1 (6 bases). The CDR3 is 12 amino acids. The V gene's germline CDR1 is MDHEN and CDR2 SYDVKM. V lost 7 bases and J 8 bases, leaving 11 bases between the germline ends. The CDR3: CASTTGLEKLFF. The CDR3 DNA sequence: TGTGCCAGCACCACAGGGTTGGAAAAACTGTTTTTT.

The CDR3 DNA sequence: TGTGCCAGCAGGCACGGGACTAGCGGATTCCAAGAGACCCAGTACTTC. Its translation is CASRHGTSGFQETQYF. J is TRBJ2-5 and V is TRBV27; 11 bases line up with TRBD2. The CDR3 totals 16 residues. Germline values: CDR1 MNHEY, CDR2 SMNVEV (reference sequence). The junction had 7 bases not matched to a gene; V was cut back by 6 bases and J by 1 base.

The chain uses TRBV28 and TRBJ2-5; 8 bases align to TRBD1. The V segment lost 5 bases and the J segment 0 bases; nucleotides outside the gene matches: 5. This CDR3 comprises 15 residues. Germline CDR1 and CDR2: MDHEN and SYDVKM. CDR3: CASSNRQGNQETQYF. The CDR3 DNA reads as TGTGCCAGCAGTAACAGACAGGGGAACCAAGAGACCCAGTACTTC.

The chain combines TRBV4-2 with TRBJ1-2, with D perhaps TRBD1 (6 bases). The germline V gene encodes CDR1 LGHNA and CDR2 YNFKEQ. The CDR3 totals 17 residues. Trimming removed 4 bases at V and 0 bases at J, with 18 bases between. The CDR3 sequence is CASSPGRSGTPNYGYTF. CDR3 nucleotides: TGTGCCAGCAGCCCAGGAAGGTCCGGGACACCTAACTATGGCTACACCTTC.

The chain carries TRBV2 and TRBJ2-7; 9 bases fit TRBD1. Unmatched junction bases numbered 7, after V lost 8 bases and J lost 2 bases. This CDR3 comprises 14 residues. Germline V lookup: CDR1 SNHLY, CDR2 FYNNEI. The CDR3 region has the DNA TGTGCCAGCCGAGAGACAGGGGGGACCTACGAGCAGTACTTC. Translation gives CASRETGGTYEQYF.

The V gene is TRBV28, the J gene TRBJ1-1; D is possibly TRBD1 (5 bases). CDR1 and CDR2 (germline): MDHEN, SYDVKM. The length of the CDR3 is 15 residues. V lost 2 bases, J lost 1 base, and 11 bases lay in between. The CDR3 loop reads CASSLITGPNTEAFF. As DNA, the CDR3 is TGTGCCAGCAGTTTAATTACAGGACCGAACACTGAAGCTTTCTTT.

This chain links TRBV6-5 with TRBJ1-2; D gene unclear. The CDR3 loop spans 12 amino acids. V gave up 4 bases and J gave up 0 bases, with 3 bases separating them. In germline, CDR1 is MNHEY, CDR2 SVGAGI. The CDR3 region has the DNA TGTGCCAGCAGTTCAACTAACTATGGCTACACCTTC. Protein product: CASSSTNYGYTF.

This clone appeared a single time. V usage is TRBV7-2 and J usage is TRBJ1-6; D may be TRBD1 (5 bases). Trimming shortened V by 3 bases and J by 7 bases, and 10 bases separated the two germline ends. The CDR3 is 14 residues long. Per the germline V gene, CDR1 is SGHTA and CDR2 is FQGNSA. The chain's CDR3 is CASSLAGSNSPLHF. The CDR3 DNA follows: TGTGCCAGCAGCTTGGCAGGGTCCAATTCACCCCTCCACTTT.

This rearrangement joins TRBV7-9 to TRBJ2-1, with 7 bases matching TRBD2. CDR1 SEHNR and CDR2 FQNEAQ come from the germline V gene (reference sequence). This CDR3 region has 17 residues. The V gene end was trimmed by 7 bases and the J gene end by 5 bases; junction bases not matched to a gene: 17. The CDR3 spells CASTGREGSYRDNEQFF. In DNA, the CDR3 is TGTGCCAGCACCGGAAGGGAGGGATCCTATCGGGACAATGAGCAGTTCTTC.

CDR3 sequence reads: CAWSVFGTQGNTIYF. CDR3 nucleotides: TGTGCCTGGAGTGTATTCGGCACCCAAGGAAACACCATATATTTT. The rearrangement uses TRBV30 and TRBJ1-3; D is undetermined. V dropped 0 bases and J dropped 4 bases, with 13 bases sitting between them. CDR1 is GTSNPN and CDR2 is SVGIG in the germline V gene (reference sequence). The CDR3 is 15 amino acids.

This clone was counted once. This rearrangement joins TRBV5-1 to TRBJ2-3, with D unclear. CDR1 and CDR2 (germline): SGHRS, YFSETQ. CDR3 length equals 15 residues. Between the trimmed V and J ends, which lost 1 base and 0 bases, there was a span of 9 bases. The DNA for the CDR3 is TGCGCCAGCAGCTTGCAGCCCTCTAGCACAGATACGCAGTATTTT. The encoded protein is CASSLQPSSTDTQYF.

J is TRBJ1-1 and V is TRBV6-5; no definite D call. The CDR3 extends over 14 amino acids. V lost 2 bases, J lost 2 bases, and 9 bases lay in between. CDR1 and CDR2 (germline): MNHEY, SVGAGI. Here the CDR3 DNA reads TGTGCCAGCAGTTACGATCGGGGAAACACTGAAGCTTTCTTT. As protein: CASSYDRGNTEAFF.

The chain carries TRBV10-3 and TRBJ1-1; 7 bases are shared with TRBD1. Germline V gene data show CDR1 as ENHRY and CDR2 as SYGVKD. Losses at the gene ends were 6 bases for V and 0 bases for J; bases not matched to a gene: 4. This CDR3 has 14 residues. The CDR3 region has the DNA TGTGCCATCAGAGCCACAGGGGTGAACACTGAAGCTTTCTTT. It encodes CAIRATGVNTEAFF.

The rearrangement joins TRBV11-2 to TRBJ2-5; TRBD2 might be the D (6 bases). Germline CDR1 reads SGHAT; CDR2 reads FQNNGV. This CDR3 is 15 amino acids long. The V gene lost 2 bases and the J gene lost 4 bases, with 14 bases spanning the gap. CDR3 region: CASSLKEGLRETQYF. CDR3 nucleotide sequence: TGTGCCAGCAGCTTAAAGGAGGGGTTGCGAGAGACCCAGTACTTC.

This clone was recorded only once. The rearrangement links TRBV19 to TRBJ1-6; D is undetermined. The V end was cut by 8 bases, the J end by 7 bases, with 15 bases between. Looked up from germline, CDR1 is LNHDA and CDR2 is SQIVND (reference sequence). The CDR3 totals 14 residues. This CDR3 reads CASQVQALNSPLHF. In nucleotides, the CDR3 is TGTGCCAGTCAGGTCCAGGCGTTAAATTCACCCCTCCACTTT. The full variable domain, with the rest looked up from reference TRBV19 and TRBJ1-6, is DGGITQSPKYLFRKEGQNVTLSCEQNLNHDAMYWYRQDPGQGLRLIYYSQIVNDFQKGDIAEGYSVSREKKESFPLTVTSAQKNPTAFYLCASQVQALNSPLHFGNGTRLTVT.

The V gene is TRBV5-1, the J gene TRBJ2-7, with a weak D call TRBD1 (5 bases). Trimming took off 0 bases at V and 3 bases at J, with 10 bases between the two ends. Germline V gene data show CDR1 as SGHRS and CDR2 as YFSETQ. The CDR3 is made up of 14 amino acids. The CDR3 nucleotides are TGCGCCAGCAGCTTGGAAACAGGTCGCTACGAGCAGTACTTC. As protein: CASSLETGRYEQYF.

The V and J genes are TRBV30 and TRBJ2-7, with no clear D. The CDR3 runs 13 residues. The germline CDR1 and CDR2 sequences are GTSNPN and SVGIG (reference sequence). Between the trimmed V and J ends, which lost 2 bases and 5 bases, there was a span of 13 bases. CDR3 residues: CAWSRRPPDEQYF. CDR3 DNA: TGTGCCTGGAGTCGACGTCCGCCTGACGAGCAGTACTTC.

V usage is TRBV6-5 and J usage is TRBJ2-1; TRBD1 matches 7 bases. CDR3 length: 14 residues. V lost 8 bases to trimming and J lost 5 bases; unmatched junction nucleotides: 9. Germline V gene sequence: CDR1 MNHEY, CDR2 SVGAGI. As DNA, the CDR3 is TGTGCCAGCGAGGCCGGGACAGCAAACAATGAGCAGTTCTTC. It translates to CASEAGTANNEQFF.

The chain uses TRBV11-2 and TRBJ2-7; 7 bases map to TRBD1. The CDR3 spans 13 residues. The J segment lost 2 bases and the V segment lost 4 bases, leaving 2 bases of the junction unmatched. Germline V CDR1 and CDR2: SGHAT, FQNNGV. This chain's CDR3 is CASSSDRAYEQYF. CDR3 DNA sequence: TGTGCCAGCAGCTCAGACAGGGCCTACGAGCAGTACTTC.

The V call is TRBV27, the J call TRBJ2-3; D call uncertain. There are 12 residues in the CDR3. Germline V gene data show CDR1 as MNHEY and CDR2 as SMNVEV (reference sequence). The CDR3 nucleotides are TGTTGCCCACCTATGAGCACAGATACGCAGTATTTT. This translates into CCPPMSTDTQYF.

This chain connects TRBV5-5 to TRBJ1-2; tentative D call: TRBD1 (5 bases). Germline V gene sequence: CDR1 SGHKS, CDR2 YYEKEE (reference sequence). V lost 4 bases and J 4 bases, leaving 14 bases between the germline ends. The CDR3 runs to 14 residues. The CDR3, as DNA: TGTGCCAGCAGCGAGGGACGGAACCTCTATGGCTACACCTTC. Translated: CASSEGRNLYGYTF.

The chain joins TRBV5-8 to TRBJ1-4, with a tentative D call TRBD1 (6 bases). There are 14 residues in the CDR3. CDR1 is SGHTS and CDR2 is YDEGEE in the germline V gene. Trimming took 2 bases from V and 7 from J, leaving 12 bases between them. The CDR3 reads CASSLGGGGEKLFF. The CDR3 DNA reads TGTGCCAGCAGCTTAGGCGGGGGCGGTGAAAAACTGTTTTTT. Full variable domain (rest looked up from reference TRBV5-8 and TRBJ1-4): EAGVTQSPTHLIKTRGQQATLRCSPISGHTSVYWYQQALGLGLQFLLWYDEGEERNRGNFPPRFSGRQFPNYSSELNVNALELEDSALYLCASSLGGGGEKLFFGSGTQLSVL.

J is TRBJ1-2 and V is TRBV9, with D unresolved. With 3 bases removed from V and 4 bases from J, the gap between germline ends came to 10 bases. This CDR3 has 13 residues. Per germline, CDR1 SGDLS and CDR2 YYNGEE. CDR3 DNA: TGTGCCAGCAGCGCCGACACTTTCTATGGCTACACCTTC. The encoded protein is CASSADTFYGYTF.